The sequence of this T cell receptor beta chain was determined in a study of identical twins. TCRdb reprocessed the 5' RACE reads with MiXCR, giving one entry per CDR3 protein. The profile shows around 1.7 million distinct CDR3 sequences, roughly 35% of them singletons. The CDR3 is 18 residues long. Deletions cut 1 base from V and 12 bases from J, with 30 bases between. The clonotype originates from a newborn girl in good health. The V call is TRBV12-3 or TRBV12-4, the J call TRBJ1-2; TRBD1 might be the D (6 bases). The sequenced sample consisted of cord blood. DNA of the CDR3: TGTGCCAGCAGTTTAGAATCGAGTTTGGGGACAAGTGGAAAGGGCAACACCTTC. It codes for CASSLESSLGTSGKGNTF.